These 7 T cell receptor beta chains were all obtained from the same sample, sequenced in a study of blood T cell repertoires in COVID-19. Measured with immunoSEQ multiplex PCR; TCRdb has only the in-frame clones, and not every one. Of just over 150,000 clones in the sample, 80% are singletons; the top ten hold 0.5% to 0.65%. The sequencing sample was made of peripheral blood. These TCRs come from a man between 60 and 70 years old with acute or convalescent COVID-19.

The rearrangement links TRBV5-6 to TRBJ1-1, with 7 bases lining up with TRBD1. CDR1 and CDR2 (germline): SGHDT, YYEEEE. The CDR3 spans 15 residues. Germline trimming cut 4 bases from V and 2 bases from J; bases unmatched to any gene: 8. Here the CDR3 DNA reads TGTGCCAGCAGCAAACTGGACAGGATTAACACTGAAGCTTTCTTT. Residues: CASSKLDRINTEAFF.

This clone was detected only once. This chain connects TRBV14 to TRBJ2-7; 15 nucleotides line up with TRBD2. CDR1 is SGHDN, CDR2 FVKESK, per germline. V trimming: 4 bases; J trimming: 6 bases; junction bases outside the gene matches: 7. CDR3 size: 16 residues. The CDR3 region is CASSPLGLAGGGEQYF. CDR3 sequence (DNA): TGTGCCAGCAGCCCCCTGGGACTAGCGGGGGGAGGCGAGCAGTACTTC.

The V gene is TRBV15, the J gene TRBJ1-6; D unclear. This CDR3 comprises 12 residues. The germline V gene has CDR1 LNHNV and CDR2 YYDKDF (reference sequence). V was pared by 5 bases and J by 13 bases, with 12 bases between. The CDR3 DNA reads TGTGCCACCAGCGTACCCCCTAATCCCCTCCACTTT. As protein: CATSVPPNPLHF.

This clone was seen just once. This chain joins TRBV3-1 (or the pseudogene TRBV3-2) and TRBJ1-2, with D perhaps matching TRBD1 (5 bases). The CDR3 runs 14 residues. Trimming removed 1 base at V and 2 bases at J, with 8 bases between. Germline CDR1 LGHDT, CDR2 YNNKEL (reference sequence). The CDR3 here is CASSQVGGNYGYTF. The CDR3 DNA reads TGTGCCAGCAGCCAAGTCGGGGGAAACTATGGCTACACCTTC.

The chain links TRBV29-1 to TRBJ2-1; 8 nucleotides line up with TRBD1. This CDR3 comprises 14 residues. Unmatched junction bases numbered 11, after V lost 6 bases and J lost 7 bases. CDR1 SQVTM and CDR2 ANQGSEA come from the germline V gene. The CDR3 nucleotides are TGCAGCGTCGACAGGGGCCCTGTGAGGAATGAGCAGTTCTTC. Protein sequence: CSVDRGPVRNEQFF.

This chain joins TRBV20-1 and TRBJ2-3; TRBD1 might be the D (6 bases). V lost 7 bases and J lost 7, with 12 bases in between. CDR1 and CDR2 from the germline V gene are DFQATT and SNEGSKA (reference sequence). CDR3 length: 11 amino acids. DNA of the CDR3: TGCAGTGTCCACAGGGTAAATACGCAGTATTTT. It codes for CSVHRVNTQYF.

The chain recombines TRBV23-1 with TRBJ2-3; 11 positions agree with TRBD1. TRBV23-1 counts as an open reading frame of uncertain function. This CDR3 spans 13 amino acids. V gave up 6 bases and J gave up 6 bases; unmatched junction bases: 2. CDR3 in amino acids: CASRGTGGDTQYF. In DNA, the CDR3 is TGCGCCAGCAGGGGGACAGGGGGGGATACGCAGTATTTT.